This T cell receptor (beta chain) was identified in a study of T cell repertoires in cytomegalovirus infection. Study information: Public TCR beta signatures provided an indication of both CMV infection and a matching HLA type. Study-level points and caveats: Using cumulative public TCR beta family frequency, the authors identified those who carried CMV together with the relevant HLA.

As concerns this clonotype: What it recognizes is unknown.

Trimming shortened V by 5 bases and J by 2 bases, and 16 bases separated the two germline ends. The germline V gene encodes CDR1 SEHNR and CDR2 FQNEAQ (reference sequence). This CDR3 spans 17 amino acids. Each CDR3 protein is one row after TCRdb ran MiXCR on the reads. The sample yields 680,000 or so distinct CDR3 sequences, around 31% seen once. The V call is TRBV7-9, the J call TRBJ2-6, with D possibly being TRBD2 (5 bases). This clonotype was obtained from a human donor in good health (CMV status not recorded). Some clones in this sample may be carry-over from other donors' samples. Specimen: cultured PBMCs, collected from culture after CMV antigen stimulation. Written as DNA, the CDR3 is TGTGCCAGCAGCCCCTCCCGTTGGGGAGCTGGGGCCAACGTCCTGACTTTC. This gives the protein CASSPSRWGAGANVLTF.